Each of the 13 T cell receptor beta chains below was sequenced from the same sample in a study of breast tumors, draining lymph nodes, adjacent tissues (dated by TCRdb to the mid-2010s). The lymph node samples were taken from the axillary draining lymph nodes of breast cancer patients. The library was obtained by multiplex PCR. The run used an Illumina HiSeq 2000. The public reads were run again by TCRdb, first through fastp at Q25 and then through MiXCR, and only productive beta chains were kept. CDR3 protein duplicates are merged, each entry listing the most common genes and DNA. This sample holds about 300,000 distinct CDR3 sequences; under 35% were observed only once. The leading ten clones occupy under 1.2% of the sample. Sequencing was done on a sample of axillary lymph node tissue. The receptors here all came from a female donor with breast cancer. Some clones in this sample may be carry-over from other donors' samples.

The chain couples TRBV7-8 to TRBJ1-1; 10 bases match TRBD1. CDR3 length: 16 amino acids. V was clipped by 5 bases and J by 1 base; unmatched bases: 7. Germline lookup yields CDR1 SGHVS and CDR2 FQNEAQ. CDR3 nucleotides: TGTGCCAGCAGCCCCCGGGACAGGGGACGGAACACTGAAGCTTTCTTT. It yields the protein CASSPRDRGRNTEAFF. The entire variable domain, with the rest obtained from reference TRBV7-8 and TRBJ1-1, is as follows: GAGVSQSPRYKVAKRGQDVALRCDPISGHVSLFWYQQALGQGPEFLTYFQNEAQLDKSGLPSDRFFAERPEGSVSTLKIQRTQQEDSAVYLCASSPRDRGRNTEAFFGQGTRLTVV.

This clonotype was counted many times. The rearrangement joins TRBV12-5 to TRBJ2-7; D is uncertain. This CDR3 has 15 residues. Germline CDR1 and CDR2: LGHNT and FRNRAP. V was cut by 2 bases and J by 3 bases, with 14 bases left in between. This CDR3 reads CASGLPPVPLYEQYF. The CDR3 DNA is TGTGCTAGTGGTTTGCCCCCGGTTCCCCTCTACGAGCAGTACTTC.

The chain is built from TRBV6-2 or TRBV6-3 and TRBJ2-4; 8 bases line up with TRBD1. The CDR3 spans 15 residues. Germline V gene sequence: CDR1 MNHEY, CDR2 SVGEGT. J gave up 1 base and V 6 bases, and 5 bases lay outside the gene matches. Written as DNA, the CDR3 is TGTGCCAGCAGGGGTGACAGGGGCGCCAAAAACATTCAGTACTTC. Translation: CASRGDRGAKNIQYF.

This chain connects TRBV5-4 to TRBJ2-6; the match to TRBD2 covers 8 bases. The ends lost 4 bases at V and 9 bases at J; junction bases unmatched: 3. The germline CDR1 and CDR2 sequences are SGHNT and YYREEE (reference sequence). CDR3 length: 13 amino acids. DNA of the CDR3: TGTGCCAGCAGCCTTAGCGGGAACAACGTCCTGACTTTC. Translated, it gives CASSLSGNNVLTF.

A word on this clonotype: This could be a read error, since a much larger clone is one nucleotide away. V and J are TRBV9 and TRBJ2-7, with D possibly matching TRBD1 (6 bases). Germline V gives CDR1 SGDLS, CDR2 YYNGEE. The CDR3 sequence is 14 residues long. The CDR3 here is CAANPGVCSYEQSF. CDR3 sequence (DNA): TGTGCCGCCAATCCAGGGGTCTGTTCCTACGAGCAGTCCTTC.

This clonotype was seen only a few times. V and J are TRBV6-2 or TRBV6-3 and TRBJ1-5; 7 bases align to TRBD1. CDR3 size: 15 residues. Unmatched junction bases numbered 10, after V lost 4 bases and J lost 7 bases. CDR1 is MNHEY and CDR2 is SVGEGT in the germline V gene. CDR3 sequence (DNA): TGTGCCAGCAGTTTGGGAGGGGGCTTGGGACAGCCCCAGCATTTT. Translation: CASSLGGGLGQPQHF.

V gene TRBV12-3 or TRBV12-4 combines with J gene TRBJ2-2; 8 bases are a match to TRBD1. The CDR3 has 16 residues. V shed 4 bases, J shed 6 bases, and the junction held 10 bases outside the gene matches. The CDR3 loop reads CASSSSDRADAGELFF. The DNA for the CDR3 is TGTGCCAGCAGTTCCTCGGACAGGGCTGACGCCGGGGAGCTGTTTTTT.

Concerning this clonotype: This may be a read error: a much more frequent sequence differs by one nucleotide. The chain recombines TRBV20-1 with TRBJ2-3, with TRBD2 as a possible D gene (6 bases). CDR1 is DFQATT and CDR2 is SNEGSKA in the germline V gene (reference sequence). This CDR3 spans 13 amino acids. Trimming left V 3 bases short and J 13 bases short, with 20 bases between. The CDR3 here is CSASRPGDSLKYF. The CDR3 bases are TGCAGTGCTAGCCGCCCGGGGGACTCCCTTAAGTATTTT.

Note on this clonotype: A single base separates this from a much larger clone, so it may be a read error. CDR3 in DNA: TGTGCCAGCAGCGTAGGGAGCGGGAGTTTCACCGGGGCGCTGTTTTTT. It yields the protein CASSVGSGSFTGALFF. The chain joins TRBV9 to TRBJ2-2, with TRBD2 matching over 8 bases. Per germline, CDR1 SGDLS and CDR2 YYNGEE. The CDR3 is 16 residues long.

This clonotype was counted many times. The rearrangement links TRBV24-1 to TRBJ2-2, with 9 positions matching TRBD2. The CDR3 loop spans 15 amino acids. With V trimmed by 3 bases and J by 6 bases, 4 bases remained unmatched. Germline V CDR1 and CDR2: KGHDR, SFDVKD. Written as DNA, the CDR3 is TGTGCCACCAGTGATAGCGGCGGGAGGGCCGGGGAGCTGTTTTTT. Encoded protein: CATSDSGGRAGELFF.

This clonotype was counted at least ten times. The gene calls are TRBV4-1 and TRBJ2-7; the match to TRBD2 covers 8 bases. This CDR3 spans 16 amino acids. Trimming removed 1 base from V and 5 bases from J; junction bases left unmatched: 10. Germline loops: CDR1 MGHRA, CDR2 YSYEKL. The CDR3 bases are TGCGCCAGCAGCCAAGGTCGCGGGAGGACGGCCAACGAGCAGTACTTC. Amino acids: CASSQGRGRTANEQYF.

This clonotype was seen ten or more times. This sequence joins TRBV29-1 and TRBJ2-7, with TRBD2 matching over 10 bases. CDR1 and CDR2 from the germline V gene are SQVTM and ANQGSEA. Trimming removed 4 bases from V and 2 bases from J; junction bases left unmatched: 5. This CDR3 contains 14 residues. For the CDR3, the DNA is TGCAGCGTTGGACTTAGCGGGAGGCCCTACGAGCAGTACTTC. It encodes CSVGLSGRPYEQYF.

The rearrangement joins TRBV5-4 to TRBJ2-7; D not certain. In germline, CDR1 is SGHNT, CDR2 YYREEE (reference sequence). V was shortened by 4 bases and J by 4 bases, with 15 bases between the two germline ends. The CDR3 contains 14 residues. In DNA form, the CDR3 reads TGTGCCAGCAGCCGCGATTCAGCGTTGTACGAGCAGTACTTC. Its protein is CASSRDSALYEQYF. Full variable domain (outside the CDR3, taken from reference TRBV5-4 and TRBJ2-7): ETGVTQSPTHLIKTRGQQVTLRCSSQSGHNTVSWYQQALGQGPQFIFQYYREEENGRGNFPPRFSGLQFPNYSSELNVNALELDDSALYLCASSRDSALYEQYFGPGTRLTVT.